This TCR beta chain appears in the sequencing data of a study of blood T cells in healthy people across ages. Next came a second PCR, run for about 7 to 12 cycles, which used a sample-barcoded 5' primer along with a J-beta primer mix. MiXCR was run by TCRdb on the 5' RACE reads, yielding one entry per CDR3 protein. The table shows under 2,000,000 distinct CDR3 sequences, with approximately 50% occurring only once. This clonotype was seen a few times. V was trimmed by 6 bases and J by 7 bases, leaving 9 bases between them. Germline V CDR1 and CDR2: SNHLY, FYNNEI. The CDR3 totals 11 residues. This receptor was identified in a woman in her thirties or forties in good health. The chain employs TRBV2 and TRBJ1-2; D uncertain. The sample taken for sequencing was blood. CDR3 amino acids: CASRAGVGYTF. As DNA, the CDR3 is TGTGCCAGCAGGGCTGGGGTTGGCTACACCTTC. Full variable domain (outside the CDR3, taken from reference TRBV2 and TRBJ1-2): EPEVTQTPSHQVTQMGQEVILRCVPISNHLYFYWYRQILGQKVEFLVSFYNNEISEKSEIFDDQFSVERPDGSNFTLKIRSTKLEDSAMYFCASRAGVGYTFGSGTRLTVV.